This T cell receptor beta chain is from a study of blood T cell repertoires in COVID-19. Clones were read by immunoSEQ multiplex PCR, and TCRdb kept only the in-frame ones, dropping some. This repertoire shows fewer than 200,000 clones, 78% found once; its top ten account for roughly 17%. Trimming shortened V by 4 bases and J by 5 bases, and 15 bases separated the two germline ends. CDR3 length: 14 residues. Germline CDR1 is SGHNT and CDR2 is YYREEE (reference sequence). Material for sequencing was PBMCs or T cells enriched from blood (not recorded which). The receptor comes from a woman between 50 and 59 years old who had recovered from COVID-19. The chain employs TRBV5-4 and TRBJ1-2, with D possibly being TRBD1 (5 bases). The CDR3 protein is CASSLGGGSYGYTF. The CDR3 nucleotides read TGTGCCAGCAGCCTGGGTGGGGGGTCATATGGCTACACCTTC.